This entry describes one TCR beta chain. Its target is not known. With a J-beta primer mix and a sample-barcoded 5' primer, a second PCR ran about 7 to 11 cycles. All cDNA molecules were each tagged by a template-switch adaptor with 12 random nucleotides. TCRdb recomputed calls from the 5' RACE reads with MiXCR, one row per CDR3 protein. Of 1.5 million to 2 million distinct CDR3 sequences listed, roughly 50% were seen once; the top ten hold roughly 2%. This sample stems from a study of blood T cells in healthy people across ages. The CDR3 spans 15 residues. Deletions cut 9 bases from V and 11 bases from J, with 25 bases between. Looked up from germline, CDR1 is SNHLY and CDR2 is FYNNEI. Whole-study findings and limits: Naive T cell percentage and TCR beta diversity correlated strongly.

The source material was blood. V and J are TRBV2 and TRBJ1-4, with D tentatively TRBD1 (6 bases). This TCR was sampled from a woman in her forties in good health. Written as DNA, the CDR3 is TGTGCCAGTTATACCGACAGGCGTCTTAATGCTAAACTGTTTTTT. Its translation is CASYTDRRLNAKLFF.